This TCR beta chain was sequenced in a study of blood T cell repertoires in COVID-19. On the study more broadly: Sources were T cells, B-cell-depleted T cells, or PBMCs; the material itself was cDNA or gDNA.

The CDR3 consists of 15 residues. CDR1 and CDR2 from the germline V gene are SQVTM and ANQGSEA. V was shortened by 6 bases and J by 0 bases, with 15 bases between the two germline ends. Before being deemed recovered, Cohort 3 donors had two negative PCRs, clearance, or symptom resolution. Source study methods: Reference gene primers were amplified, and this amplification served to estimate nucleated cell counts. Sequencing was performed with immunoSEQ multiplex PCR; in TCRdb, only in-frame clones are kept and a portion is missing. V and J calls and clone size follow that table, whereas D and trimming were derived from the DNA. The sample records approximately 220,000 clones, about 88% being singletons.

The chain has TRBV29-1 and TRBJ1-5; the D gene is possibly TRBD1 (6 bases). The sequenced material came from PBMCs or T cells enriched from blood (not recorded which). The clonotype originates from a woman under 40 who had recovered from COVID-19. The CDR3 DNA is TGCAGCGTCGTGGACAGCCTTAATAGCAATCAGCCCCAGCATTTT. Translating it yields CSVVDSLNSNQPQHF.